The clone carrying this T cell receptor (beta chain) was observed a few times. Its matching antigen is unknown. The V end lost 6 bases, the J end lost 3 bases, and 14 bases lay between the germline ends. The CDR3 loop spans 14 amino acids. The data derive from a study of T cells after yellow fever vaccination. 5'RACE template switching produced TCR cDNA carrying a universal primer site and UMIs. TCRdb processed the 5' RACE reads anew with MiXCR; each CDR3 protein has one entry. The sample lists some 220,000 distinct CDR3 sequences; around 3.1% were seen once. Findings and caveats of the study: Researchers report a weaker secondary response that nonetheless peaked faster, day 5 versus 15.

The sequence came from a man between 18 and 35 years old who received the YFV17D yellow fever vaccine. Here the sequenced sample was CD4+ T cells sorted from PBMCs, taken 10 days after the yellow fever booster vaccination. The V call is TRBV12-3 or TRBV12-4, the J call TRBJ2-5, with TRBD1 as a possible D gene (6 bases). The CDR3 is CASRLTGTKETQYF. The CDR3 coding sequence is TGTGCCAGCAGGCTAACAGGGACCAAAGAGACCCAGTACTTC.